The 21 T cell receptor beta chains given below trace back to one sample, sequenced in a study of T cell clonality in common variable immunodeficiency. Study findings and constraints: Reportedly, TCR beta sequences from common variable immunodeficiency showed fewer deletions and N-nucleotide insertions.

These receptors have no known antigen. Assay used: immunoSEQ multiplex PCR; TCRdb lists only in-frame clones, some missing. The sample yields approximately 16,000 clones, without any singletons. Sequencing input: peripheral blood mononuclear cells. Every receptor here comes from a human donor with common variable immunodeficiency.

About this clone: The read terminates 3 residues before the CDR3 end, so the remaining end is supplied by the germline J gene. The V call is TRBV30, the J call TRBJ2-1, with 11 nucleotides matching TRBD2. Germline V gene data show CDR1 as GTSNPN and CDR2 as SVGIG (reference sequence). CDR3 size: 14 residues. Trimming removed 8 bases from V and 4 bases from J; junction bases left unmatched: 7. The CDR3 here is CALLLAGGYNEQFF. The part of the CDR3 DNA that was read is TGTGCCCTTCTCTTAGCGGGGGGGTACAATGAG. The full variable domain, its missing parts supplied by reference TRBV30 and TRBJ2-1, is SQTIHQWPATLVQPVGSPLSLECTVEGTSNPNLYWYRQAAGRGLQLLFYSVGIGQISSEVPQNLSASRPQDRQFILSSKKLLLSDSGFYLCALLLAGGYNEQFFGPGTRLTVL.

This clone was detected many times. The read finishes 3 residues shy of the CDR3 end, and the germline J gene is used to complete it. The chain links TRBV6-2 or TRBV6-3 to TRBJ2-4; tentatively, D is TRBD1 (6 bases). The CDR3 contains 14 residues. The germline V gene encodes CDR1 MNHEY and CDR2 SVGEGT. V dropped 9 bases and J dropped 0 bases, with 12 bases sitting between them. The sequenced CDR3 bases are TGTGCCAGTAGACAGGACGTAGCCAAAAACATT. The encoded protein is CASRQDVAKNI. Given in full, the CDR3 is CASRQDVAKNIQYF.

As for this clone: The CDR3 end lies 3 residues beyond the end of the read and is filled in from the germline J gene. This chain links TRBV18 with TRBJ2-5; TRBD1 agrees at 7 bases. Trimming took 5 bases from V and 0 from J; bases not matched to a gene: 6. The germline V gene encodes CDR1 KGHSH and CDR2 LQKENI. The CDR3 consists of 15 residues. Partial CDR3 DNA: TGTGCCAGCTCAGCCTACCAGGGGGACCAAGAGACC. Its protein is CASSAYQGDQET. In full, the CDR3 reads CASSAYQGDQETQYF.

This clone was counted ten times or more. The read is 3 residues too short to cover the CDR3 end, so that end is filled in from the germline J gene. The rearrangement uses TRBV20-1 and TRBJ2-7; 7 nucleotides agree with TRBD1. Looked up from germline, CDR1 is DFQATT and CDR2 is SNEGSKA (reference sequence). V lost 5 bases and J lost 3; bases outside the gene matches: 7. The CDR3 contains 13 residues. CDR3 DNA, as far as it was read: TGCAGTGCTGTGGGACAGCCGAACTACGAG. It codes for CSAVGQPNYE. The CDR3, in full, reads CSAVGQPNYEQYF.

This clone was observed at least ten times. The read finishes 3 residues shy of the CDR3 end, and the germline J gene is used to complete it. V and J are TRBV30 and TRBJ1-1; TRBD1 matches at 9 bases. The germline V gene encodes CDR1 GTSNPN and CDR2 SVGIG (reference sequence). This CDR3 region has 15 residues. V dropped 3 bases and J dropped 1; count of bases not matched to a gene: 6. CDR3 region: CAWRYRGQGNTEAFF. The sequenced CDR3 bases are TGTGCCTGGAGGTACCGGGGACAGGGGAACACTGAA.

This clone is labeled medium-sized. Read data end 3 residues before the CDR3 end; the end is taken from the germline J gene. The rearrangement links TRBV30 to TRBJ1-1; D is ambiguous. The CDR3 has 13 residues. The V end was cut by 0 bases, the J end by 0 bases, with 5 bases between. Germline V lookup: CDR1 GTSNPN, CDR2 SVGIG (reference sequence). The sequenced part of the CDR3 DNA is TGTGCCTGGAGTGTAGCGTTGAACACTGAA. Protein sequence: CAWSVALNTE. The full CDR3 is CAWSVALNTEAFF.

This clone has only a few counts. The CDR3 end is not reached by the read, which stops 3 residues before it; the germline J gene fills it in. This chain uses TRBV30 with TRBJ2-5; the D gene is possibly TRBD1 (6 bases). The CDR3 contains 15 residues. CDR1 is GTSNPN, CDR2 SVGIG, per germline (reference sequence). V lost 2 bases, J lost 3 bases, and 16 bases lay in between. CDR3 bases read: TGTGCCTGGAGTTCCGAACAGGGACGGGAAGAGACC. This translates into CAWSSEQGREET. The CDR3 in its entirety is CAWSSEQGREETQYF.

Notes on this clone: The read is 3 residues too short to cover the CDR3 end, so that end is filled in from the germline J gene. This chain connects TRBV20-1 to TRBJ2-1; 7 bases match TRBD1. The CDR3 consists of 12 residues. CDR1 is DFQATT, CDR2 SNEGSKA, per germline (reference sequence). V gave up 6 bases and J gave up 6 bases; unmatched junction bases: 5. The CDR3 sequence: CSAEGASNEQFF. The sequenced CDR3 bases are TGCAGTGCCGAGGGGGCGTCCAATGAG.

The sequenced CDR3 bases are TGTGCCAGTATGGGAAGACAGTCTAATCAGCCC. Translated: CASMGRQSNQP. The whole CDR3 region reads CASMGRQSNQPQHF. The chain combines TRBV19 with TRBJ1-5, with D tentatively TRBD1 (5 bases). Coverage ceases 3 residues before the CDR3 finishes, and the germline J gene fills in the end. The germline CDR1 and CDR2 sequences are LNHDA and SQIVND (reference sequence). The CDR3 is 14 amino acids. V shed 7 bases and J shed 4 bases, with 14 bases lying between them.

A remark on this clone: The DNA ends 3 residues before the CDR3 does, and the rest of the CDR3 is filled in from the germline J gene. J is TRBJ1-2 and V is TRBV7-9; 7 bases are a match to TRBD1. J gave up 1 base and V 6 bases, and 5 bases lay outside the gene matches. The CDR3 has 14 amino acids. CDR1 and CDR2 (germline): SEHNR, FQNEAQ (reference sequence). The CDR3 reads CASRPRQGNYGYTF. The covered CDR3 bases are TGTGCCAGCAGACCTAGACAGGGTAACTATGGC.

This clone came up many times. The missing CDR3 end, 3 residues past where the read stops, is filled in from the germline J gene. The chain joins TRBV5-1 to TRBJ2-5, with 8 bases lining up with TRBD1. Germline CDR1 is SGHRS and CDR2 is YFSETQ. The CDR3 length is 17 residues. V was pared by 4 bases and J by 4 bases, with 15 bases of the junction left unmatched. CDR3 region: CASSRATTGGYRETQYF. CDR3 DNA, as far as it was read: TGCGCCAGCAGCCGCGCAACTACAGGGGGGTATAGAGAGACC. Filled out from reference TRBV5-1 and TRBJ2-5, the complete variable domain reads KAGVTQTPRYLIKTRGQQVTLSCSPISGHRSVSWYQQTPGQGLQFLFEYFSETQRNKGNFPGRFSGRQFSNSRSEMNVSTLELGDSALYLCASSRATTGGYRETQYFGPGTRLLVL.

This clone was found many times. The read terminates 3 residues ahead of where the CDR3 ends, so the germline J gene completes it. This rearrangement joins TRBV11-2 to TRBJ2-4; 8 bases line up with TRBD1. CDR3 size: 14 residues. The junction had 9 bases not matched to a gene; V was cut back by 5 bases and J by 9 bases. The germline V gene has CDR1 SGHAT and CDR2 FQNNGV. The CDR3 sequence is CASSDPRGRGIQYF. The DNA read from the CDR3 is TGTGCCAGCAGCGACCCCAGGGGGCGCGGCATT.

This clone has at least ten counts. The read ends 3 residues early relative to the CDR3; the germline J gene fills the gap. The genes are TRBV9 and TRBJ2-7; 10 nucleotides line up with TRBD1. This CDR3 region has 13 residues. The V segment lost 4 bases and the J segment 5 bases; nucleotides outside the gene matches: 3. In germline, CDR1 is SGDLS, CDR2 YYNGEE. CDR3: CASSRGQGDEQYF. Partial CDR3 DNA: TGTGCCAGCAGCCGAGGACAGGGGGACGAG.

This clone was seen a handful of times. The read ends 3 residues before the CDR3 terminus; that terminus is restored from the germline J gene. V gene TRBV6-2 or TRBV6-3 combines with J gene TRBJ2-7, with 8 bases matching TRBD2. Germline CDR1 reads MNHEY; CDR2 reads SVGEGT. V shed 4 bases and J 5 bases; nucleotides not matched to a gene: 13. The CDR3 is 16 residues long. CDR3 bases read: TGTGCCAGCAGTTTCCCTCCGGGACTAGGGAGCGACGAG. Amino acids: CASSFPPGLGSDE. The full CDR3 reads CASSFPPGLGSDEQYF.

This clone was picked up many times. Read sequence stops 3 residues before the CDR3 end, and the germline J gene provides the missing end. The rearrangement joins TRBV19 to TRBJ2-7, with 8 bases aligning to TRBD2. The CDR3 has 15 residues. CDR1 is LNHDA, CDR2 SQIVND, per germline (reference sequence). V trimming: 6 bases; J trimming: 1 base; junction bases outside the gene matches: 8. This CDR3 is CASRPLAGSSYEQYF. The part of the CDR3 DNA that was read is TGTGCCAGTAGACCTCTAGCGGGCTCGTCCTACGAG.

This clone is categorized as large. Read sequence stops 3 residues before the CDR3 end, and the germline J gene provides the missing end. This chain connects TRBV29-1 to TRBJ1-2; unclear D gene. Trimming took off 4 bases at V and 4 bases at J, with 16 bases between the two ends. This CDR3 comprises 14 residues. Looked up from germline, CDR1 is SQVTM and CDR2 is ANQGSEA. CDR3 residues: CSVGSAGRIYGYTF. The sequenced CDR3 bases are TGCAGCGTTGGCAGCGCGGGCAGGATCTATGGC.

A remark on this clone: The CDR3 end lies 3 residues beyond the end of the read and is filled in from the germline J gene. The chain recombines TRBV6-2 or TRBV6-3 with TRBJ2-1; TRBD1 might be the D (6 bases). Per germline, CDR1 MNHEY and CDR2 SVGEGT. V lost 4 bases, J lost 8 bases, and 12 bases lay in between. This CDR3 has 13 amino acids. CDR3 protein: CASSSQGGHEQFF. CDR3 DNA (partial): TGTGCCAGCAGTTCACAGGGTGGGCATGAG.

To note about this clone: The read ends 3 residues before the CDR3 terminus; that terminus is restored from the germline J gene. V and J are TRBV19 and TRBJ2-3; D gene ambiguous. This CDR3 spans 14 amino acids. With 2 bases removed from V and 7 bases from J, the gap between germline ends came to 13 bases. Per the germline V gene, CDR1 is LNHDA and CDR2 is SQIVND (reference sequence). The DNA read from the CDR3 is TGTGCCAGTAGTATAACACAGCAGGAAAATACG. It codes for CASSITQQENT. The complete CDR3 sequence is CASSITQQENTQYF.

This clone was counted many times. The sequenced fragment ends 3 residues before the CDR3 boundary, so the rest is inferred from the germline J gene. The chain links TRBV7-8 to TRBJ2-7; perhaps TRBD1 as D (5 bases). Germline V gene lookup returns CDR1 SGHVS and CDR2 FQNEAQ. The CDR3 loop spans 13 amino acids. V was trimmed by 4 bases and J by 6 bases, leaving 13 bases between them. CDR3 sequence: CASSSEGVGEQYF. The DNA read from the CDR3 is TGTGCCAGCAGCTCAGAAGGGGTGGGCGAG.

The sequenced CDR3 bases are TGTGCCAGCAGCCGGACAGGGGGCTATAGCACAGATACG. It codes for CASSRTGGYSTDT. In full, the CDR3 reads CASSRTGGYSTDTQYF. V and J are TRBV6-2 or TRBV6-3 and TRBJ2-3, with 11 nucleotides matching TRBD1. The read finishes 3 residues shy of the CDR3 end, and the germline J gene is used to complete it. The junction had 5 bases not matched to a gene; V was cut back by 6 bases and J by 0 bases. From germline, CDR1 is MNHEY and CDR2 SVGEGT. The CDR3 is 16 residues long.

This clone rates as medium-sized. The read falls 3 residues short of the CDR3 end, and the missing part is taken from the germline J gene. This sequence joins TRBV7-3 and TRBJ1-1, with D uncertain. The CDR3 totals 15 residues. Germline values: CDR1 SGHTA, CDR2 FQGTGA. V lost 1 base and J lost 3, with 12 bases in between. The sequenced CDR3 bases are TGTGCCAGCAGCTTAAGAGCGTCCGGGGACACTGAA. Its protein product is CASSLRASGDTE. The complete CDR3 protein is CASSLRASGDTEAFF. Looking up the rest from reference TRBV7-3 and TRBJ1-1 gives the full variable domain: GAGVSQTPSNKVTEKGKYVELRCDPISGHTALYWYRQSLGQGPEFLIYFQGTGAADDSGLPNDRFFAVRPEGSVSTLKIQRTERGDSAVYLCASSLRASGDTEAFFGQGTRLTVV.